The rows below give T cell receptor beta chains drawn from one sample of a study of T cell responses to AZD1222 COVID-19 vaccine. Repertoires were generated with immunoSEQ multiplex PCR, while TCRdb's copy carries only in-frame clones and drops some. The table records 100,000 to 150,000 clones, roughly 92% of them present only once. The sample in question was peripheral blood, obtained 28 days after the second AZD1222 dose. These receptors came from an adult who received the AZD1222 COVID-19 vaccine. Each CDR3 is given with its conserved first and last residue. D genes are given only for firm matches. Clone size appears in some rows only: once, few, many, or a class for an expanded clone.

cdr3_nt | cdr3_aa | v_call | clone_size | j_call | d_call
TGTGCCGCCACGGCCGGGACAGCCTACAATGAGCAGTTCTTC | CAATAGTAYNEQFF | TRBV6-5 | - | TRBJ2-1 | TRBD1
TGTGCCAGCAGCGCGTTGAGGGGGTTGCGGGCACCCCTCCACTTT | CASSALRGLRAPLHF | TRBV7-2 | - | TRBJ1-6 | -
TGTGCCAGCAGTTTGACAACAAACTTCGTGCTGTTTTTT | CASSLTTNFVLFF | TRBV12-3/TRBV12-4 | - | TRBJ1-4 | -
TGTGCCTGGAGTGATAAATTTACAGGCTACTATGGCTACACCTTC | CAWSDKFTGYYGYTF | TRBV30 | - | TRBJ1-2 | -
TGTGCCAGCTCATTTTCAGGGGACGCCTACGAGCAGTACTTC | CASSFSGDAYEQYF | TRBV18 | - | TRBJ2-7 | -
TGCGCCAGCAGCCTAACTACTAGCGTTACCTACGAGCAGTACTTC | CASSLTTSVTYEQYF | TRBV5-1 | - | TRBJ2-7 | TRBD2
TGTGCCAGCAGCCTAGTGAGGGACACTGAAGCTTTCTTT | CASSLVRDTEAFF | TRBV7-3 | - | TRBJ1-1 | -
TGTGCCAGCAGCGTCCAGGGGAGTCTCACCGGGGAGCTGTTTTTT | CASSVQGSLTGELFF | TRBV9 | - | TRBJ2-2 | -
TGCGCCAGCAGCTTGGAGGGGTCTCTGGGACGGTCACCCCTCCACTTT | CASSLEGSLGRSPLHF | TRBV5-1 | - | TRBJ1-6 | -
TGTGCCAGCAGCTCTGGACAGGGCAATGAGCAGTTCTTC | CASSSGQGNEQFF | TRBV7-3 | - | TRBJ2-1 | TRBD1
TGTGCCAGCAGCTTAGCCGGGTATGAGCAGTTCTTC | CASSLAGYEQFF | TRBV7-3 | - | TRBJ2-1 | -
TGTGCCAGCAGGTCGCTCGGGGAGTCGGAGACCCAGTACTTC | CASRSLGESETQYF | TRBV6-5 | once | TRBJ2-5 | -
TGTGCCAGCAGCACGCGGGAGACCCAGTACTTC | CASSTRETQYF | TRBV3-1/TRBV3-2 | - | TRBJ2-5 | -
TGTGCCAGCAGCTTAGGACACGAGCCAGAGACCCAGTACTTC | CASSLGHEPETQYF | TRBV11-1 | - | TRBJ2-5 | -